The source of this T cell receptor (beta chain) is a study of cytomegalovirus exposure and HLA in healthy donors. Study findings and constraints: For TCR beta chains, V- and J-gene trimming was later linked to a missense DCLRE1C variant. Presence/absence analyses supposed approximately even sequencing depth among donors. Previous analysis showed most TCR beta V segments were productive about 87% or about 30% of the time. Information on immune exposure was restricted to one variable (CMV serostatus).

This PCR relied on a set of 60 Vbeta primers and 13 Jbeta primers. Produced via immunoSEQ multiplex PCR; TCRdb's table is partial and in-frame only. The table lists roughly 180,000 clones, 80% of them singletons. CDR3 length: 14 residues. Germline CDR1 reads SGHRS; CDR2 reads YFSETQ. V dropped 0 bases and J dropped 1; count of bases not matched to a gene: 0. With regard to this clone: Its antigen is still unknown.

The chain uses TRBV5-1 and TRBJ1-2; 7 nucleotides match TRBD1. The sequence came from a woman between 45 and 60 years old in good health and CMV-seropositive. Sequences were obtained from PBMCs. The CDR3 loop reads CASSLGDSNYGYTF. CDR3 bases: TGCGCCAGCAGCTTGGGGGACAGTAACTATGGCTACACCTTC.